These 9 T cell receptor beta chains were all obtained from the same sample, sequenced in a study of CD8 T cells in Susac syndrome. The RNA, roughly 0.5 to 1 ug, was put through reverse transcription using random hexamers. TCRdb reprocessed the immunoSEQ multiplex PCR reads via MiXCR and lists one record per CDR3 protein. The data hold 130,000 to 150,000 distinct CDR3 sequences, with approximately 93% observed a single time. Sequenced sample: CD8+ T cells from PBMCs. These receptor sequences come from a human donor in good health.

The CDR3 nucleotides read TGCAGTGCTAGGCAGTACACCGGGGAGCTGTTTTTT. It specifies CSARQYTGELFF. V is TRBV20-1 and J is TRBJ2-2; D uncertain. CDR1 and CDR2 (germline): DFQATT, SNEGSKA (reference sequence). The CDR3 contains 12 residues. V was trimmed by 3 bases and J by 3 bases, leaving 5 bases between them.

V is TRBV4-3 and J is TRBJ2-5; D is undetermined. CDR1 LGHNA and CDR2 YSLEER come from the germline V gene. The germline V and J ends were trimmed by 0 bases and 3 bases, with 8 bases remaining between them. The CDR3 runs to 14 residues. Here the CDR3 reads CASSQDRREETQYF. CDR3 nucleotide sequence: TGCGCCAGCAGCCAAGATCGGCGCGAAGAGACCCAGTACTTC.

The CDR3 here is CATSETSGANVLTF. The CDR3 nucleotides are TGTGCCACCAGTGAAACGTCAGGGGCCAACGTCCTGACTTTC. The rearrangement links TRBV24-1 to TRBJ2-6, with unresolved D. Trimming removed 4 bases from V and 4 bases from J, with 7 bases in between. The germline CDR1 and CDR2 sequences are KGHDR and SFDVKD. The CDR3 sequence is 14 residues long.

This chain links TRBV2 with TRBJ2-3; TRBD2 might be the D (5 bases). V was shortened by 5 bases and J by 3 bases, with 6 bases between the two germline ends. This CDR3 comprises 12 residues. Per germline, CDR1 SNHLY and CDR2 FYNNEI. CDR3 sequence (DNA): TGTGCCAGCAGTCGGGGAACAGATACGCAGTATTTT. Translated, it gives CASSRGTDTQYF. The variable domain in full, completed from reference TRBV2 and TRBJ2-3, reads EPEVTQTPSHQVTQMGQEVILRCVPISNHLYFYWYRQILGQKVEFLVSFYNNEISEKSEIFDDQFSVERPDGSNFTLKIRSTKLEDSAMYFCASSRGTDTQYFGPGTRLTVL.

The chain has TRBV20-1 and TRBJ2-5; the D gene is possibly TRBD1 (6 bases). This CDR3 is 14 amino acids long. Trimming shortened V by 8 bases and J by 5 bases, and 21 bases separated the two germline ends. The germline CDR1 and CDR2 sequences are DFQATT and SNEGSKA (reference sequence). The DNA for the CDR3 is TGCAGTCGGACGTTCGGACAGCCTGGGGAGACCCAGTACTTC. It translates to CSRTFGQPGETQYF.

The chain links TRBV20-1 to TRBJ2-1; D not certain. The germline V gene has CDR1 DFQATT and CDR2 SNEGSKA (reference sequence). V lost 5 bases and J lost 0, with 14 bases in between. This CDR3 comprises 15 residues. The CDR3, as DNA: TGCAGTGCTTCTAGTCGACCTAGCTCCTACAATGAGCAGTTCTTC. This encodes CSASSRPSSYNEQFF.

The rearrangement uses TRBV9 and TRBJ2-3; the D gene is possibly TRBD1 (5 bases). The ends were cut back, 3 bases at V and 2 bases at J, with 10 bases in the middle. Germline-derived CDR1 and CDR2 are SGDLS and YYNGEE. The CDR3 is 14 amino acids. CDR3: CASSGSRATDTQYF. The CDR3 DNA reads TGTGCCAGCAGCGGTAGCAGGGCCACAGATACGCAGTATTTT.

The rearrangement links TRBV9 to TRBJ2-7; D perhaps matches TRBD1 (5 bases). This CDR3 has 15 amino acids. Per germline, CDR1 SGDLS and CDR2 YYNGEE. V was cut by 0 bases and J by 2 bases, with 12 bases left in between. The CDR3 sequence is CASSVGDVGPYEQYF. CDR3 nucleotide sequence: TGTGCCAGCAGCGTAGGAGATGTGGGGCCCTACGAGCAGTACTTC.

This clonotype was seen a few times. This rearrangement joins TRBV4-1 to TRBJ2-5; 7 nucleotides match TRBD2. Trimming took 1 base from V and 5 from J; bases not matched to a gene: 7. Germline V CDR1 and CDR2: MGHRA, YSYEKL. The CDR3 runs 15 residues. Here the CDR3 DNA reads TGCGCCAGCAGCCAAGGAGCGGGGATGGAGGAGACCCAGTACTTC. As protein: CASSQGAGMEETQYF.